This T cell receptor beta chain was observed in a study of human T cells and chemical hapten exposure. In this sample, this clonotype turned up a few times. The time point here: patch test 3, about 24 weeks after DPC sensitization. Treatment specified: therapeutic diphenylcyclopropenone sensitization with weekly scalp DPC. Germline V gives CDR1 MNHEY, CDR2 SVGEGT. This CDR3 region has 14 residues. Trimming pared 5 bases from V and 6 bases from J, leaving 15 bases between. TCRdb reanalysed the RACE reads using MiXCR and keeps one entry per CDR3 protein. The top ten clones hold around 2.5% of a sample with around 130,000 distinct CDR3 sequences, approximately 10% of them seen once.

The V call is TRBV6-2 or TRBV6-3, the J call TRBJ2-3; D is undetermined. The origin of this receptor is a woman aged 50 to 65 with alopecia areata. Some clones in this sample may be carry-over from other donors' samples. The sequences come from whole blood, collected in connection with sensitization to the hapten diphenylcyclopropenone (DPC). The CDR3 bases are TGTGCCAGCAGTGGACGGACCATTAGCGATACGCAGTATTTT. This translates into CASSGRTISDTQYF.